Listed below are T cell receptor beta chains from one sample, sequenced in a study of cytomegalovirus exposure and HLA in healthy donors. Sequenced by immunoSEQ multiplex PCR; TCRdb stores in-frame clones only, minus some. Among 90,000 to 130,000 clones, about four fifths were seen once, and the ten largest hold 4.8%. The sequenced sample was PBMCs. The receptors originated from a man aged 25-45 years in good health and CMV-seropositive. CDR3s include the opening cysteine and the closing phenylalanine or tryptophan. The D gene is left open where the match is weak. Size values are once, few and many counts, or a class for expanded clones, and some rows have none.

clone size	V gene	J gene	D gene	CDR3 DNA	CDR3 protein
-	TRBV6-5	TRBJ1-1	-	TGTGCCAGCAGCCCTACTTGGCAGGTGAACACTGAAGCTTTCTTT	CASSPTWQVNTEAFF
-	TRBV29-1	TRBJ1-1	TRBD1	TGCAGCGTTGAAGTAGCCAGGGGGTGGACTGAAGCTTTCTTT	CSVEVARGWTEAFF
-	TRBV28	TRBJ2-5	TRBD2	TGTGCCAGCAGTTTATTAAGCGGGGGGGCCGGTCCACAAGAGACCCAGTACTTC	CASSLLSGGAGPQETQYF
-	TRBV19	TRBJ1-5	TRBD1	TGTGCCAGTAGTGCTGAAACAGGGGGCGCAGGCAATCAGCCCCAGCATTTT	CASSAETGGAGNQPQHF
-	TRBV4-3	TRBJ2-1	-	TGCGCCAGCAGCCAAGATCGTCCAGGGCCATACAATGAGCAGTTCTTC	CASSQDRPGPYNEQFF
few	TRBV25-1	TRBJ1-1	-	TGTGCCAGCACTGAGGGAGGGCGACCAGAAGCTTTCTTT	CASTEGGRPEAFF
-	TRBV5-1	TRBJ2-7	TRBD2	TGCGCCAGCAGTCGAGCGGGGGGTTACGAGCAGTACTTC	CASSRAGGYEQYF
-	TRBV2	TRBJ2-6	TRBD1	TGTGCCAGCAGTGGGGACAGCCCCTCCGGGGCCAACGTCCTGACTTTC	CASSGDSPSGANVLTF
-	TRBV7-2	TRBJ1-2	-	TGTGCCAGCAGCCTACGGCAGGGGGGCTACACCTTC	CASSLRQGGYTF
-	TRBV4-1	TRBJ2-4	-	TGCGCCAGCAGCCAAGGGGTGGCCGGGAGAATAGCCAAAAACATTCAGTACTTC	CASSQGVAGRIAKNIQYF
-	TRBV30	TRBJ2-2	-	TGTGCCTACCCCGGAGGGAACGGGGCCGGGGAGCTGTTTTTT	CAYPGGNGAGELFF
few	TRBV5-5	TRBJ2-6	-	TGTGCCAGCAGCTTATGGCGGCGCGCGTCTGGGGCCAACGTCCTGACTTTC	CASSLWRRASGANVLTF
-	TRBV19	TRBJ1-1	TRBD1	TGTGCCAGTAGATCCGGGACAGGGGGCAGGAACACTGAAGCTTTCTTT	CASRSGTGGRNTEAFF
-	TRBV30	TRBJ1-5	-	TGTGCCTGGAGGTCAGGGCTCAGCAATCAGCCCCAGCATTTT	CAWRSGLSNQPQHF
-	TRBV6-4	TRBJ2-1	TRBD2	TGTGCCAGCAGCATGACTAGCGGGGGTTACAATGAGCAGTTCTTC	CASSMTSGGYNEQFF
once	TRBV9	TRBJ2-3	TRBD2	TGTGCCAGCAGCGTAGCTGGACTAGCGGAGACAGATACGCAGTATTTT	CASSVAGLAETDTQYF
-	TRBV5-1	TRBJ2-1	TRBD2	TGCGCCAGCAGCGGGGTCCTAAGCGGGGGGGCGCACAATGAGCAGTTCTTC	CASSGVLSGGAHNEQFF
-	TRBV10-3	TRBJ1-2	-	TGTACCGCAGGGGAGGGCTATGGCTACACCTTC	CTAGEGYGYTF
-	TRBV25-1	TRBJ1-2	TRBD1	TGTGCCAGCAGTGGAGTATCGGGACAGGCCGTCGACTATGGCTACCCCTTC	CASSGVSGQAVDYGYPF
few	TRBV30	TRBJ2-7	TRBD1	TGTGCCTGGAGTAGCCCCCGGACAGGGTGGTACGAGCAGTACTTC	CAWSSPRTGWYEQYF
-	TRBV27	TRBJ2-4	TRBD1	TGTGCCAGCAGTTCGCCCCCACGGACAGGGATCGAAAACATTCAGTACTTC	CASSSPPRTGIENIQYF
-	TRBV10-3	TRBJ2-5	-	TGTGCCATCAGGCCGGACAGCTCACAAGAGACCCAGTACTTC	CAIRPDSSQETQYF
-	TRBV5-1	TRBJ2-3	-	TGCGCCAGCAGCTTGGAGGGGCCAGGGGAAGATACGCAGTATTTT	CASSLEGPGEDTQYF
few	TRBV11-2	TRBJ1-3	-	TGTGCCAGCAGCAGCCCATTAACCTCCTCTGGAAACACCATATATTTT	CASSSPLTSSGNTIYF